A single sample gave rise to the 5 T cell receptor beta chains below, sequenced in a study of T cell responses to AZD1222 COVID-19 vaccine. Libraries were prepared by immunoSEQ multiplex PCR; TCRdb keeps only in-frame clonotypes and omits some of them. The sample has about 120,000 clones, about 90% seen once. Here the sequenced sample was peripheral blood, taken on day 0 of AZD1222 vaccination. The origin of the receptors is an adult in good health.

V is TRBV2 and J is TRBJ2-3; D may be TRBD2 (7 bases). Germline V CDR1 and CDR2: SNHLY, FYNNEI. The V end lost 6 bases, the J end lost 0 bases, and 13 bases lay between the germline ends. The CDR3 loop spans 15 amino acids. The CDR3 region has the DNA TGTGCCAGCAGGGACGGGGGGCAGAGCACAGATACGCAGTATTTT. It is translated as CASRDGGQSTDTQYF.

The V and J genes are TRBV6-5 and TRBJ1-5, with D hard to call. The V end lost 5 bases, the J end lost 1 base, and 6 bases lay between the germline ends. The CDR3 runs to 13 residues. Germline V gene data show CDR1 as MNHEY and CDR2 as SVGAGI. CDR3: CASSTISNQPQHF. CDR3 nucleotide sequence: TGTGCCAGCAGTACAATCAGCAATCAGCCCCAGCATTTT.

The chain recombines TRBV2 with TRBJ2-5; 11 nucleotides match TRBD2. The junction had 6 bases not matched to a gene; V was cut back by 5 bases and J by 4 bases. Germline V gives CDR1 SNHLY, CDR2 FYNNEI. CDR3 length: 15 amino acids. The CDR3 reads CASSLSGGASETQYF. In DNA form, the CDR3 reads TGTGCCAGCAGTCTTAGCGGGGGGGCATCAGAGACCCAGTACTTC.

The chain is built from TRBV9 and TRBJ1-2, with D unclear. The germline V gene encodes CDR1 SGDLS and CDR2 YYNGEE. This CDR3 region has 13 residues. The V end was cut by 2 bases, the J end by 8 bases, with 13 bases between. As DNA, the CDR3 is TGTGCCAGCAGCGTCGCTGGCTCCAGGGGCTACACCTTC. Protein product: CASSVAGSRGYTF. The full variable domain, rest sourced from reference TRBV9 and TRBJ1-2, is DSGVTQTPKHLITATGQRVTLRCSPRSGDLSVYWYQQSLDQGLQFLIQYYNGEERAKGNILERFSAQQFPDLHSELNLSSLELGDSALYFCASSVAGSRGYTFGSGTRLTVV.

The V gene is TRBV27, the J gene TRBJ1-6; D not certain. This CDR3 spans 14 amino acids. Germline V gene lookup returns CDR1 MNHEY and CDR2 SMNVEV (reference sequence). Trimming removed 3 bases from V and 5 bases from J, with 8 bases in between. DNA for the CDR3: TGTGCCAGCAGTTTGGGTCAGAATAATTCACCCCTCCACTTT. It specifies CASSLGQNNSPLHF.